This entry is about one TCR beta chain. What it recognizes is unknown. It was by 5' RACE with UMI labels that the TRB cDNA libraries were prepared. TCRdb reprocessed the 5' RACE reads and stores each CDR3 protein as one record, lacking DNA. This sample's table has fewer than 6,500 distinct CDR3 sequences. From germline, CDR1 is SEHNR and CDR2 FQNEAQ (reference sequence). This CDR3 has 13 amino acids. The source of the sample is a study of CXCR3-negative and CXCR3-positive naive CD8 T cells. Across the whole study: For each library, about 1.5 +/- 0.3 million TRB reads were obtained, some 130 million in total.

The sorting of each CD8+ T cell subset was done in triplicate, at some 300,000 cells each. Study-level findings and limits: The study found more hydrophobic TRB CDR3s in CXCR3-positive naive cells than in CXCR3-negative naive cells. Because surface CD5 did not distinguish the naive subsets, TCR strength was inferred from TRB CDR3 properties. Both naive subsets showed comparably high diversity, and memory CD8+ cells showed much lower diversity.

Sample: naive CXCR3+ CD8+ T cells from blood. Subset reported: CD45RO-CCR7+CD27+CD95- naive CD8+ T cells expressing CXCR3 (TNR3+). This sequence was found in a human donor in good health. Some clones in this sample may be carry-over from other donors' samples. The gene calls are TRBV7-9 and TRBJ2-5; TCRdb returns TRBD1, unconfirmable since there is no DNA. This CDR3 is CASSPRGEETQYF.